The 12 T cell receptor beta chains below all came from one sample that was sequenced in a study of cytomegalovirus exposure and HLA in healthy donors. Primers for the PCR totalled 60 Vbeta and 13 Jbeta. TCRdb's copy holds only in-frame clones and misses some; the assay was immunoSEQ multiplex PCR. Its clone listing holds some 110,000 clones. Material: PBMCs. The source of these receptors is a man aged 35 to 55 in good health and CMV-seronegative.

This chain joins TRBV6-5 and TRBJ2-2; tentative D call: TRBD1 (5 bases). Trimming shortened V by 8 bases and J by 5 bases, and 12 bases separated the two germline ends. In germline, CDR1 is MNHEY, CDR2 SVGAGI. There are 13 residues in the CDR3. CDR3 DNA: TGTGCCAGCTACCAGGGATTAACCGGGGAGCTGTTTTTT. As protein: CASYQGLTGELFF.

The chain uses TRBV5-1 and TRBJ2-3; the D is unclear. This CDR3 spans 16 amino acids. V was cut by 0 bases and J by 2 bases, with 13 bases left in between. The germline V gene has CDR1 SGHRS and CDR2 YFSETQ. The CDR3 here is CASSLDHETTTDTQYF. DNA for the CDR3: TGCGCCAGCAGCTTGGACCACGAGACAACCACAGATACGCAGTATTTT.

J is TRBJ2-3 and V is TRBV4-1, with 9 bases lining up with TRBD2. Germline CDR1 reads MGHRA; CDR2 reads YSYEKL. The V gene end was trimmed by 4 bases and the J gene end by 1 base; junction bases not matched to a gene: 3. The CDR3 length is 15 residues. The chain's CDR3 is CASSRRTSGTDTQYF. The CDR3 region has the DNA TGCGCCAGCAGCCGACGGACTAGCGGCACAGATACGCAGTATTTT.

This chain links TRBV10-3 with TRBJ2-1; unclear D gene. V gave up 2 bases and J gave up 9 bases, with 5 bases separating them. Germline loops: CDR1 ENHRY, CDR2 SYGVKD. There are 11 residues in the CDR3. The CDR3 region is CAISERSEQFF. CDR3 bases: TGTGCCATCAGTGAGCGGAGTGAGCAGTTCTTC.

The chain employs TRBV10-3 and TRBJ2-7, with D possibly TRBD1 on 6 matching bases. The CDR3 runs to 16 residues. Germline V gene data show CDR1 as ENHRY and CDR2 as SYGVKD. V was pared by 4 bases and J by 0 bases, with 16 bases between. The CDR3 DNA sequence: TGTGCCATCAGTGGGGTTGGGGGCGATAGCTCCTACGAGCAGTACTTC. It encodes CAISGVGGDSSYEQYF.

This chain joins TRBV20-1 and TRBJ2-7; 9 bases agree with TRBD1. CDR1 and CDR2 (germline): DFQATT, SNEGSKA (reference sequence). V gave up 5 bases and J gave up 9 bases; unmatched junction bases: 5. This CDR3 region has 11 residues. For the CDR3, the DNA is TGCAGTGCTCCGGACAGGGGCGGGCAGTACTTC. Protein: CSAPDRGGQYF.

CDR3 coding DNA: TGTGCCAGCAGCTCCGGACTAGCGGGAGACAATGAGCAGTTCTTC. Protein: CASSSGLAGDNEQFF. The V and J genes are TRBV7-3 and TRBJ2-1; 13 nucleotides match TRBD2. In germline, CDR1 is SGHTA, CDR2 FQGTGA. The V gene end was trimmed by 4 bases and the J gene end by 5 bases; junction bases not matched to a gene: 2. This CDR3 is 15 amino acids long.

V is TRBV5-5 and J is TRBJ2-1, with TRBD2 matching over 7 bases. Germline loops: CDR1 SGHKS, CDR2 YYEKEE (reference sequence). This CDR3 has 13 residues. The V segment lost 0 bases and the J segment 7 bases; nucleotides outside the gene matches: 1. In nucleotides, the CDR3 is TGTGCCAGCAGCTTGGTGGGAGGGAATGAGCAGTTCTTC. Translated: CASSLVGGNEQFF.

V is TRBV5-1 and J is TRBJ2-1; TRBD2 agrees at 9 bases. Per the germline V gene, CDR1 is SGHRS and CDR2 is YFSETQ. This CDR3 comprises 15 residues. V was clipped by 4 bases and J by 1 base; unmatched bases: 3. CDR3 loop: CASSPLAGSYNEQFF. In nucleotides, the CDR3 is TGCGCCAGCAGCCCTCTAGCGGGATCCTACAATGAGCAGTTCTTC. Full variable domain (missing parts from reference TRBV5-1 and TRBJ2-1): KAGVTQTPRYLIKTRGQQVTLSCSPISGHRSVSWYQQTPGQGLQFLFEYFSETQRNKGNFPGRFSGRQFSNSRSEMNVSTLELGDSALYLCASSPLAGSYNEQFFGPGTRLTVL.

The chain couples TRBV11-3 to TRBJ2-7, with no clear D. V was shortened by 1 base and J by 5 bases, with 6 bases between the two germline ends. Germline-derived CDR1 and CDR2 are SGHNT and YENEEA. This CDR3 is 12 amino acids long. Here the CDR3 reads CASSLARDEQYF. DNA of the CDR3: TGTGCCAGCAGCTTAGCTCGGGACGAGCAGTACTTC.

The rearrangement joins TRBV5-1 to TRBJ2-1; 11 nucleotides align to TRBD1. Per germline, CDR1 SGHRS and CDR2 YFSETQ. This CDR3 comprises 18 residues. J lost 14 bases, V lost 0 bases, and 19 bases had no gene match. The CDR3 spells CASSLVAGTGGPRASEFF. As DNA, the CDR3 is TGCGCCAGCAGCTTGGTTGCCGGGACAGGGGGTCCAAGGGCCTCGGAGTTCTTC.

The chain employs TRBV28 and TRBJ2-7, with 11 bases matching TRBD2. CDR1 and CDR2 (germline): MDHEN, SYDVKM. The CDR3 runs 14 residues. V shed 6 bases and J 4 bases; nucleotides not matched to a gene: 5. The CDR3 DNA follows: TGTGCCAGCAGCACCCCTAGCGGGAGGTACGAGCAGTACTTC. Protein: CASSTPSGRYEQYF.